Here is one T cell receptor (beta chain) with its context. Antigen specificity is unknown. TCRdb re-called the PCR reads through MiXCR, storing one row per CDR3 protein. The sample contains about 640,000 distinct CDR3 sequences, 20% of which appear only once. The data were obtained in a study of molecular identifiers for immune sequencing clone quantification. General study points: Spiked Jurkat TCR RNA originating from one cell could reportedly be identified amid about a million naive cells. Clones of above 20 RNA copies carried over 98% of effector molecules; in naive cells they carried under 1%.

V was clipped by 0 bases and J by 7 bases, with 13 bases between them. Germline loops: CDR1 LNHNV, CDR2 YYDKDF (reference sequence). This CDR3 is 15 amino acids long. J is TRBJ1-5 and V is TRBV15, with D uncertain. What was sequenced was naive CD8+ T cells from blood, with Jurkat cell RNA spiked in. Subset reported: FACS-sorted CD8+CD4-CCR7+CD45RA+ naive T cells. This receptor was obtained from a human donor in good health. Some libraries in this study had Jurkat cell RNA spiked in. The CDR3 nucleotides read TGTGCCACCAGCAGAGATAAAGGAGAGGGACAGCCCCAGCATTTT. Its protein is CATSRDKGEGQPQHF.